A single count supports the clone carrying this T cell receptor beta chain. As yet, its antigen is unknown. This entry belongs to a study of cytomegalovirus exposure and HLA in healthy donors. Study-level background: Researchers previously reported finding 117 million unique TCR beta sequences from around 200 million T cells.

The study ran its PCR with 60 Vbeta and 13 Jbeta primers. Clones were read by immunoSEQ multiplex PCR, and TCRdb kept only the in-frame ones, dropping some. The sample shows 150,000 to 200,000 clones, about 86% of them seen only once. Germline V gene data show CDR1 as SGHRS and CDR2 as YFSETQ. This CDR3 is 16 amino acids long. V dropped 2 bases and J dropped 4; count of bases not matched to a gene: 10. The study's findings and limits: Among the sequence variants, a highly shared cluster was likely an artifact of sequencing. Later analysis reportedly placed an Asian-associated ancestry cluster below the roughly 630-donor mean in N-insertions.

Donors likely had unrecorded immune exposures despite being nominally healthy when sampled. The chain employs TRBV5-1 and TRBJ2-3; 7 bases align to TRBD1. The TCR comes from a woman in her twenties or thirties in good health and CMV-seronegative. The sequencing sample was made of PBMCs. Here the CDR3 reads CASSFEGQSIADTQYF. In DNA form, the CDR3 reads TGCGCCAGCAGCTTCGAGGGACAGAGCATAGCAGATACGCAGTATTTT. The full variable domain, in which reference TRBV5-1 and TRBJ2-3 provide the parts outside the CDR3, is KAGVTQTPRYLIKTRGQQVTLSCSPISGHRSVSWYQQTPGQGLQFLFEYFSETQRNKGNFPGRFSGRQFSNSRSEMNVSTLELGDSALYLCASSFEGQSIADTQYFGPGTRLTVL.